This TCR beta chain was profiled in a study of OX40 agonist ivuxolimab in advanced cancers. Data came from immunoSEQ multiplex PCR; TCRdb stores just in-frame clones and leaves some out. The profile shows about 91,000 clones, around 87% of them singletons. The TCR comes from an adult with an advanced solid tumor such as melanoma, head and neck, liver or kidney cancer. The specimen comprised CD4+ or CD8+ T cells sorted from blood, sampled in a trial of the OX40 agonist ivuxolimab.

CDR3 sequence: CASSRGDEQYV. The DNA of the CDR3 is TGTGCCAGCAGTAGGGGGGACGAGCAGTACGTC. The rearrangement uses TRBV6-5 and TRBJ2-7; either TRBD1 or TRBD2 may fit D (6 bases each). Trimming cost V 5 bases and J 5 bases, with 7 bases left between them. This CDR3 is 11 amino acids long. CDR1 MNHEY and CDR2 SVGAGI come from the germline V gene.